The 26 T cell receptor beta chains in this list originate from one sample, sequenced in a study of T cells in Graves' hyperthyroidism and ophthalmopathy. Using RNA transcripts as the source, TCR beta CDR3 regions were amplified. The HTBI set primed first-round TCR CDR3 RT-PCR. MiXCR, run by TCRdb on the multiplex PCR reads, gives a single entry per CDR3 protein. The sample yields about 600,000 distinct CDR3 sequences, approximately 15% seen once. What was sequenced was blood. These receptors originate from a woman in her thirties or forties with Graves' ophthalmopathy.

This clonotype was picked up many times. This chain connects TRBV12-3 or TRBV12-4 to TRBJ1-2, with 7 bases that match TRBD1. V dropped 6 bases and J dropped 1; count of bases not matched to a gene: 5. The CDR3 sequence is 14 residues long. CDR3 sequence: CASRGTAFNYGYTF. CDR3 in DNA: TGTGCCAGCAGGGGGACAGCCTTTAACTATGGCTACACCTTC.

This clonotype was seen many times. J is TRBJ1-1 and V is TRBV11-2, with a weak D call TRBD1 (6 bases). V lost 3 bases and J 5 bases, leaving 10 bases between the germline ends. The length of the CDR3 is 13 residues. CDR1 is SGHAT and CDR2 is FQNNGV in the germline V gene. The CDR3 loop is CASSFRGSTEAFF. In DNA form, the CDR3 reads TGTGCCAGCAGCTTCAGGGGATCAACTGAAGCTTTCTTT.

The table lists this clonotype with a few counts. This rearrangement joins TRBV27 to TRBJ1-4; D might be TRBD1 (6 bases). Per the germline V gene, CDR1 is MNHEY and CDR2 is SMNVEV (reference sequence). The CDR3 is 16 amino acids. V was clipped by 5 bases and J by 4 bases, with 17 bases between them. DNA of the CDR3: TGTGCCAGCAGTCCCTTGGTCAGGGGCTATAATGAAAAACTGTTTTTT. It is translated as CASSPLVRGYNEKLFF.

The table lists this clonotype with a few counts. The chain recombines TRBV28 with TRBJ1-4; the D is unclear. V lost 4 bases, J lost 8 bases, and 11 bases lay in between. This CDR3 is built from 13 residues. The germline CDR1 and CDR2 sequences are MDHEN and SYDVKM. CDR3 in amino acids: CASSSPTNEKLFF. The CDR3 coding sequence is TGTGCCAGCAGTTCGCCGACAAACGAAAAACTGTTTTTT. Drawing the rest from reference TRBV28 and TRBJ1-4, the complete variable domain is DVKVTQSSRYLVKRTGEKVFLECVQDMDHENMFWYRQDPGLGLRLIYFSYDVKMKEKGDIPEGYSVSREKKERFSLILESASTNQTSMYLCASSSPTNEKLFFGSGTQLSVL.

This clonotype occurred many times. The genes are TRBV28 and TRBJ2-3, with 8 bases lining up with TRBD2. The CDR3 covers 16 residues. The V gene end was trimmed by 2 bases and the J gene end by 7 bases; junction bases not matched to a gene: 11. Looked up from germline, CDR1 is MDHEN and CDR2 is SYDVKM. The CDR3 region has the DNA TGTGCCAGCAGTTTAAGTGCTAGCGGGTCGGCAAATACGCAGTATTTT. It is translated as CASSLSASGSANTQYF.

CDR3 nucleotides: TGTGCCTGGAGTGTTCTTCTGGTAAGCAATCAGCCCCAGCATTTT. This sequence encodes CAWSVLLVSNQPQHF. V usage is TRBV30 and J usage is TRBJ1-5, with D uncertain. Germline V lookup: CDR1 GTSNPN, CDR2 SVGIG (reference sequence). V lost 0 bases and J lost 1, with 10 bases in between. There are 15 residues in the CDR3.

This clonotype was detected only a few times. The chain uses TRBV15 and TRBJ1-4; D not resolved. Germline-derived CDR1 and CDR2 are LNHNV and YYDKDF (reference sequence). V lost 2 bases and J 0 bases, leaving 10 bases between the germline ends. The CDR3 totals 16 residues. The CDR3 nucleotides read TGTGCCACCAGCAGATCCCGGGAGGCAACTAATGAAAAACTGTTTTTT. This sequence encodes CATSRSREATNEKLFF.

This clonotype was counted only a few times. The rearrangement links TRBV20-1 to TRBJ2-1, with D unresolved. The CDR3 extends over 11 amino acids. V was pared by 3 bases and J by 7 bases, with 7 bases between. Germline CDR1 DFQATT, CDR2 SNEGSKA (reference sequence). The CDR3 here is CSASSGNEQFF. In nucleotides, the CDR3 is TGCAGTGCTAGTAGTGGAAATGAGCAGTTCTTC.

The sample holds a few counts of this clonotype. CDR3 loop: CASSSPGTGAGNTIYF. Written as DNA, the CDR3 is TGTGCCAGCAGCTCCCCTGGGACAGGGGCTGGAAACACCATATATTTT. The V call is TRBV7-2, the J call TRBJ1-3, with 10 bases matching TRBD1. J gave up 2 bases and V 4 bases, and 5 bases lay outside the gene matches. This CDR3 has 16 residues. Per the germline V gene, CDR1 is SGHTA and CDR2 is FQGNSA.

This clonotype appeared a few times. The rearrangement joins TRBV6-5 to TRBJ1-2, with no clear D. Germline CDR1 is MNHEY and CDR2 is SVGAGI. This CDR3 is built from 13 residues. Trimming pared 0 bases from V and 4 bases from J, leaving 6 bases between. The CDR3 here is CASSYSDAYGYTF. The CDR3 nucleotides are TGTGCCAGCAGTTACTCCGATGCCTATGGCTACACCTTC.

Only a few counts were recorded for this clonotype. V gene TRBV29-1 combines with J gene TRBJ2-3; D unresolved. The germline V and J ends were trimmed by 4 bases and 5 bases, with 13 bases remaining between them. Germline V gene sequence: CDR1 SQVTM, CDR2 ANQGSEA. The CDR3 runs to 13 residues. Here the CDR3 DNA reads TGCAGCGTTGGATTGCGTTCTGGAGATACGCAGTATTTT. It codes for CSVGLRSGDTQYF.

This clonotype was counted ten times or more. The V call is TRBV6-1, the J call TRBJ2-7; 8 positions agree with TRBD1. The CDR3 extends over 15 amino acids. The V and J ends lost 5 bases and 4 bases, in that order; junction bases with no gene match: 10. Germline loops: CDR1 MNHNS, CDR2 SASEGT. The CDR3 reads CASSSATGEVYEQYF. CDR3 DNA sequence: TGTGCCAGCAGTTCCGCGACAGGGGAGGTATACGAGCAGTACTTC.

CDR3 DNA: TGTGCCAGTAGTATAGGGGCAGAAGAGACCCAGTACTTC. It specifies CASSIGAEETQYF. The chain links TRBV19 to TRBJ2-5; no reliable D call. Germline V CDR1 and CDR2: LNHDA, SQIVND (reference sequence). The CDR3 spans 13 residues. V gave up 1 base and J gave up 3 bases, with 6 bases separating them.

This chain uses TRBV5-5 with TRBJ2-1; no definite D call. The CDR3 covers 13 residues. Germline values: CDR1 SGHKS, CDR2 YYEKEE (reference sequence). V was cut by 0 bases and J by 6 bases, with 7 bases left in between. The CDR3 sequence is CASSLAPSNEQFF. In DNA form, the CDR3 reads TGTGCCAGCAGCTTGGCCCCCAGCAATGAGCAGTTCTTC.

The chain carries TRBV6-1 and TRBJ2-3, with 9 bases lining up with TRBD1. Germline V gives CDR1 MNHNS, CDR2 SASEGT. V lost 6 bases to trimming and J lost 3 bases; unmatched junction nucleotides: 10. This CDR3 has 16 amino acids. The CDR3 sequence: CASRPRTGGGTDTQYF. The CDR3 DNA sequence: TGTGCCAGCAGACCACGCACAGGGGGCGGGACAGATACGCAGTATTTT.

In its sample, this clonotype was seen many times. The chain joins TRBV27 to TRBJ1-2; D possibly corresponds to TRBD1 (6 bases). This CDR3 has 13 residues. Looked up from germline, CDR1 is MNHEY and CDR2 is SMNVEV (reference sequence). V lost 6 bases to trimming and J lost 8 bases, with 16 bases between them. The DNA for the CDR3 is TGTGCCAGCAGCTCCCTAACAGGGACGGGCTACACCTTC. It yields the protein CASSSLTGTGYTF.

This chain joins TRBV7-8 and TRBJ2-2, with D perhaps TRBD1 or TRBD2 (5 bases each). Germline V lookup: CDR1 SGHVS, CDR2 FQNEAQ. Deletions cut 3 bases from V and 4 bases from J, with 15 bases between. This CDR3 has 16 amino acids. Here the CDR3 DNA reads TGTGCCAGCAGCTTGTCTACGGGGCGCGGCACCGGGGAGCTGTTTTTT. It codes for CASSLSTGRGTGELFF. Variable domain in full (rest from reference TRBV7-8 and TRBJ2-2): GAGVSQSPRYKVAKRGQDVALRCDPISGHVSLFWYQQALGQGPEFLTYFQNEAQLDKSGLPSDRFFAERPEGSVSTLKIQRTQQEDSAVYLCASSLSTGRGTGELFFGEGSRLTVL.

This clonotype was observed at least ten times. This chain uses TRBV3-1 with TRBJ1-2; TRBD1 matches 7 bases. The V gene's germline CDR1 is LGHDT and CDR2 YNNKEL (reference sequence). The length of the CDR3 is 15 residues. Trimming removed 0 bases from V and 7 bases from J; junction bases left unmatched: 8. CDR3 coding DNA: TGTGCCAGCAGCCAAGAGGCGACAGGGCTTGGTGGCTACACCTTC. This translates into CASSQEATGLGGYTF.

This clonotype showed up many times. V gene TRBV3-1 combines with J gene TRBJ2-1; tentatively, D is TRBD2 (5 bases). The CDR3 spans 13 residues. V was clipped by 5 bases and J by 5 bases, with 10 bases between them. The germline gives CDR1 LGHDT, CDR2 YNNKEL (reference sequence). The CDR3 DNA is TGTGCCAGCAGCAACACTAGACACAATGAGCAGTTCTTC. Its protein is CASSNTRHNEQFF.

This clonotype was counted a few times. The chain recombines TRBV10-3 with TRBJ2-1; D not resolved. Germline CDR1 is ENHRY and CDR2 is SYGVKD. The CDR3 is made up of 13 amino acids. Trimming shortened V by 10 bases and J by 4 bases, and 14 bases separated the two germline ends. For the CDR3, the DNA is TGTGCCAGCACGGGCCTGGCGTACAATGAGCAGTTCTTC. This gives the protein CASTGLAYNEQFF.

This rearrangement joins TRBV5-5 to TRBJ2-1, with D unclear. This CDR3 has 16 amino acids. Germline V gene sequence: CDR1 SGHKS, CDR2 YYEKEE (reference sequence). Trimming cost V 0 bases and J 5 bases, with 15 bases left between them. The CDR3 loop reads CASSLDSTLLNNEQFF. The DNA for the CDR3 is TGTGCCAGCAGCTTGGACAGTACTTTATTAAACAATGAGCAGTTCTTC.

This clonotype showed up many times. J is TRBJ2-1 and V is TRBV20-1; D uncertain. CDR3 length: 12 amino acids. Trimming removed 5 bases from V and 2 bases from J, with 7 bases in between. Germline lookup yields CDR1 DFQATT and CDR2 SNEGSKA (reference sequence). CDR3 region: CSAAIPYNEQFF. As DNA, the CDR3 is TGCAGTGCTGCAATTCCCTACAATGAGCAGTTCTTC.

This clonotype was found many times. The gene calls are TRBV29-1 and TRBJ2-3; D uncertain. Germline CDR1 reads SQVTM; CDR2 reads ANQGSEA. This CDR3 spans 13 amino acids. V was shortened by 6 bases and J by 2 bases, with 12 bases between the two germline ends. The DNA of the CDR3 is TGCAGCGTCCTCCCGACGGACACAGATACGCAGTATTTT. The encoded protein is CSVLPTDTDTQYF.

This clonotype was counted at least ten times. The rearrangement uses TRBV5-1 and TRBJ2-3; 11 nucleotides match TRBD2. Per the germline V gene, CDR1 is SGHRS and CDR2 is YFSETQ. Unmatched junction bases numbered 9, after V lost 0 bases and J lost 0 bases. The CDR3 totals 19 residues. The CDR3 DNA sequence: TGCGCCAGCAGCTTGGGGCTAGCGGGAGGACCTCCTAGCACAGATACGCAGTATTTT. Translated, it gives CASSLGLAGGPPSTDTQYF.

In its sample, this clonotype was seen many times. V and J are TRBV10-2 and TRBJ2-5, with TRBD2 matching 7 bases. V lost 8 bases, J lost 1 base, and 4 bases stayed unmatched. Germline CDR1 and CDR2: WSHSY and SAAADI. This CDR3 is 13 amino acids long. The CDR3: CASRAGTQETQYF. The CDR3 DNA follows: TGCGCCAGCCGAGCGGGGACCCAAGAGACCCAGTACTTC.

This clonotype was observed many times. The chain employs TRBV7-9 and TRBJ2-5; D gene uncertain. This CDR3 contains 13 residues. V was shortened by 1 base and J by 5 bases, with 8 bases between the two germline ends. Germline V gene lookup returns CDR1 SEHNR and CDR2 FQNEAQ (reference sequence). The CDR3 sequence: CASSLVQFETQYF. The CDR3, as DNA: TGTGCCAGCAGCTTAGTACAGTTTGAGACCCAGTACTTC.